A selection of T cell receptor beta chains follows, all from one sample in a study of T-cell memory formation after mild COVID-19. TCRdb analysed the 5' RACE reads with MiXCR anew, one entry per CDR3 protein. This sample has around 420,000 distinct CDR3 sequences, with approximately 25% found just once. Source material: PBMCs or a T cell subset sorted from them (not recorded which). The receptors stem from an adult woman who had mild COVID-19 (a few samples of this study predate the infection). Cell type and time point are not known. The CDR3 runs from the conserved cysteine through the conserved F or W. The D gene is left open where the match is weak. The size of a clone is reported for some rows only, either as once, few or many, or as a class for expanded clones.

DNA: TGTGCCAGCAGGGGGACAGGGGACACCGGGGAGCTGTTTTTT
CDR3: CASRGTGDTGELFF
size: many
J: TRBJ2-2
V: TRBV12-3/TRBV12-4
D: TRBD1
length: 14

DNA: TGCGCCAGCAGCAAGACTAGTTCCGGGATAGATACGCAGTATTTT
CDR3: CASSKTSSGIDTQYF
size: -
J: TRBJ2-3
V: TRBV4-1
D: -
length: 15

DNA: TGTGCCAGCACTCACATGCCCCCCAGAAGGGTAGCCTACGAGCAGTACTTC
CDR3: CASTHMPPRRVAYEQYF
size: -
J: TRBJ2-7
V: TRBV2
D: -
length: 17

DNA: TGTGCCAGCAGCGCGGACGGGGGGTTAGCCAAAAACATTCAGTACTTC
CDR3: CASSADGGLAKNIQYF
size: few
J: TRBJ2-4
V: TRBV2
D: TRBD2
length: 16

DNA: TGTGCCAGCAGTTACTCGAGGGGGGAGCCCCAAGAGACCCAGTACTTC
CDR3: CASSYSRGEPQETQYF
size: -
J: TRBJ2-5
V: TRBV6-5
D: -
length: 16

DNA: TGTGCCAGCACCCTAGGCCCCCTGAGCGCCTACGAGCAGTACTTC
CDR3: CASTLGPLSAYEQYF
size: -
J: TRBJ2-7
V: TRBV12-3/TRBV12-4
D: -
length: 15

DNA: TGTGCCAGCAGCTTGGACGAAGCCAAAAACATTCAGTACTTC
CDR3: CASSLDEAKNIQYF
size: few
J: TRBJ2-4
V: TRBV5-6
D: -
length: 14

DNA: TGTGCCAGCAGTGCCCAACAGGGAGCTGAAGCTTTCTTT
CDR3: CASSAQQGAEAFF
size: -
J: TRBJ1-1
V: TRBV6-5
D: -
length: 13

DNA: TGCAGTGCTAGAGATAGGGCTGTTTGGCATAGCAATCAGCCCCAGCATTTT
CDR3: CSARDRAVWHSNQPQHF
size: few
J: TRBJ1-5
V: TRBV20-1
D: -
length: 17

DNA: TGTGCCAGCAGCTTAGCGCCGACTGCCGCCCCGGACGAGCAGTACTTC
CDR3: CASSLAPTAAPDEQYF
size: few
J: TRBJ2-7
V: TRBV7-6
D: -
length: 16

DNA: TGTGCCAGCAAGGAGAGCTCTGGAAACACCATATATTTT
CDR3: CASKESSGNTIYF
size: -
J: TRBJ1-3
V: TRBV9
D: -
length: 13

DNA: TGCAGTGCTAAGAGGGGACAACTAGGGATCAATGAGCAGTTCTTC
CDR3: CSAKRGQLGINEQFF
size: -
J: TRBJ2-1
V: TRBV20-1
D: -
length: 15

DNA: TGTGCCAGCAGCCTATCGACTGCGGGTACTAACACCGGGGAGCTGTTTTTT
CDR3: CASSLSTAGTNTGELFF
size: few
J: TRBJ2-2
V: TRBV3-1
D: -
length: 17

DNA: TGTGCCAGCAGCCAAGGGGCAGATTTCTCCTACGAGCAGTACTTC
CDR3: CASSQGADFSYEQYF
size: -
J: TRBJ2-7
V: TRBV4-2
D: -
length: 15

DNA: TGTGCCAGCAGCCCCACCCCGGGGGACACCATATATTTT
CDR3: CASSPTPGDTIYF
size: -
J: TRBJ1-3
V: TRBV7-6
D: -
length: 13

DNA: TGTGCCACCAGCAGAGGCAGCCTACTGAACACCGGGGAGCTGTTTTTT
CDR3: CATSRGSLLNTGELFF
size: -
J: TRBJ2-2
V: TRBV15
D: -
length: 16

DNA: TGTGCCAGCACCCCTAGTCCCACCGGGGAGCTGTTTTTT
CDR3: CASTPSPTGELFF
size: -
J: TRBJ2-2
V: TRBV7-3
D: -
length: 13

DNA: TGCAGTGCTAGCAAGCATGGAGGAACCGGGTCTGAGCAGTTCTTC
CDR3: CSASKHGGTGSEQFF
size: once
J: TRBJ2-1
V: TRBV20-1
D: -
length: 15

DNA: TGTGCCACCAGTGATCCGGGACAGGGCTGGAATGAGCAGTTCTTC
CDR3: CATSDPGQGWNEQFF
size: few
J: TRBJ2-1
V: TRBV24-1
D: TRBD1
length: 15

DNA: TGTGCCAGCAGCTCAGGCAGGGGGCCCTACAATGAGCAGTTCTTC
CDR3: CASSSGRGPYNEQFF
size: few
J: TRBJ2-1
V: TRBV7-9
D: TRBD1
length: 15

DNA: TGTGCCAGCAGCATCAGAAATGAGCAGTTCTTC
CDR3: CASSIRNEQFF
size: few
J: TRBJ2-1
V: TRBV5-8
D: -
length: 11

DNA: TGTGCCAGCAGCCCCTCGGGCTCGTCGGCCATTGAAGCTTTCTTT
CDR3: CASSPSGSSAIEAFF
size: -
J: TRBJ1-1
V: TRBV7-9
D: -
length: 15

DNA: TGCAGTGTTGCGAGCGGGAGGTCTAGCAATGAGCAGTTCTTC
CDR3: CSVASGRSSNEQFF
size: few
J: TRBJ2-1
V: TRBV20-1
D: TRBD2
length: 14

DNA: TGCAGCGTTGACAGGGACTCGGATACGCAGTATTTT
CDR3: CSVDRDSDTQYF
size: -
J: TRBJ2-3
V: TRBV29-1
D: -
length: 12

DNA: TGTGCCAGCAGCTTGGGACTAGCGGTTAACACCGGGGAGCTGTTTTTT
CDR3: CASSLGLAVNTGELFF
size: -
J: TRBJ2-2
V: TRBV5-5
D: TRBD2
length: 16

DNA: TGTGCCAGCTCACCACAAGCGGGGGAGACCCAGTACTTC
CDR3: CASSPQAGETQYF
size: -
J: TRBJ2-5
V: TRBV18
D: TRBD2
length: 13

DNA: TGTGCCAGCAGCTTAGGTTCTAGGGCTAGCGGGAGCGATGAGCAGTTCTTC
CDR3: CASSLGSRASGSDEQFF
size: few
J: TRBJ2-1
V: TRBV7-9
D: TRBD2
length: 17

DNA: TGTGCCAGCAGTTACGCCGGGACAGTTACCAATCAGCCCCAGCATTTT
CDR3: CASSYAGTVTNQPQHF
size: -
J: TRBJ1-5
V: TRBV6-5
D: TRBD1
length: 16

DNA: TGTGCCAGCAGCCGGCTAGGTTCTGGAAACACCATATATTTT
CDR3: CASSRLGSGNTIYF
size: -
J: TRBJ1-3
V: TRBV7-9
D: -
length: 14

DNA: TGCGCCAGCAGCTTGCGAGCCGAGAGCACAGATACGCAGTATTTT
CDR3: CASSLRAESTDTQYF
size: few
J: TRBJ2-3
V: TRBV5-1
D: -
length: 15

DNA: TGCAGTGCTAGGCAGGGATACACTGAAGCTTTCTTT
CDR3: CSARQGYTEAFF
size: many
J: TRBJ1-1
V: TRBV20-1
D: -
length: 12

DNA: TGTGCCAGCAGCTTAGACAGGGACGAGCAGTACTTC
CDR3: CASSLDRDEQYF
size: many
J: TRBJ2-7
V: TRBV11-1
D: -
length: 12

DNA: TGTGCCAGCAGCTTTCTGCGGGGGGGCCAAGAGACCCAGTACTTC
CDR3: CASSFLRGGQETQYF
size: few
J: TRBJ2-5
V: TRBV7-2
D: TRBD2
length: 15

DNA: TGTGCCAGCAGGGTCTTAGCGGGAAGCACCGGGGAGCTGTTTTTT
CDR3: CASRVLAGSTGELFF
size: -
J: TRBJ2-2
V: TRBV27
D: TRBD2
length: 15

DNA: TGTGCCAGCAGCCCCCAGCCACGGGACAGAAGTAATGAGCAGTTCTTC
CDR3: CASSPQPRDRSNEQFF
size: -
J: TRBJ2-1
V: TRBV7-3
D: TRBD1
length: 16

DNA: TGTGCCAGCAGCTTAACTTCAGGGATGAACACTGAAGCTTTCTTT
CDR3: CASSLTSGMNTEAFF
size: few
J: TRBJ1-1
V: TRBV7-3
D: -
length: 15

DNA: TGTGCCAGCAGCGAACTTAGCGGGCCTCTCAATGAGCAGTTCTTC
CDR3: CASSELSGPLNEQFF
size: few
J: TRBJ2-1
V: TRBV7-8
D: TRBD2
length: 15

DNA: TGTGCCAGCAGCTTAGGAGCCAGGGCTTCCTACGAGCAGTACTTC
CDR3: CASSLGARASYEQYF
size: few
J: TRBJ2-7
V: TRBV7-8
D: -
length: 15

DNA: TGTGCAAGGGGGGACACTGCCTACAATGAGCAGTTCTTC
CDR3: CARGDTAYNEQFF
size: -
J: TRBJ2-1
V: TRBV30
D: -
length: 13

DNA: TGTGCCAGCAGCCTAGGCAGGGGCGATTGGAACAATGAGCAGTTCTTC
CDR3: CASSLGRGDWNNEQFF
size: many
J: TRBJ2-1
V: TRBV7-6
D: -
length: 16

DNA: TGTGCCAGCAGCCAAGAGGGGCATGATGAGCAGTTCTTC
CDR3: CASSQEGHDEQFF
size: few
J: TRBJ2-1
V: TRBV3-1
D: -
length: 13